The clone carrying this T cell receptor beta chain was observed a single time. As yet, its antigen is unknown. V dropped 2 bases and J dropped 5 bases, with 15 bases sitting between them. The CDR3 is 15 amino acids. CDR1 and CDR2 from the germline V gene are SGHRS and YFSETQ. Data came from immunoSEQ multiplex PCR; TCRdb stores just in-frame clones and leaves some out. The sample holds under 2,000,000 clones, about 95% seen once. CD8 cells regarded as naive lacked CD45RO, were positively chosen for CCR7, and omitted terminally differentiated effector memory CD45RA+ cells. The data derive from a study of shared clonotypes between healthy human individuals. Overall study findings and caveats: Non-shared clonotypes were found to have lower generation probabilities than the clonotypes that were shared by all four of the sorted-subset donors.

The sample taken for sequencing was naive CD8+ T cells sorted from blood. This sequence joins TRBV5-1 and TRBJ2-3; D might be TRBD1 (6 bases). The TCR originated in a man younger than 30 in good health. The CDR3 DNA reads TGCGCCAGCAGCTTAGAACAGGGAGAGGTAGATACGCAGTATTTT. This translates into CASSLEQGEVDTQYF.